This TCR beta chain derives from a study of T cells in tuberculosis. The protocol was immunoSEQ multiplex PCR, while the TCRdb copy is restricted to in-frame clones and leaves out a portion. The sample has tens of thousands of clones; roughly nine tenths are singletons. The germline V gene encodes CDR1 MNHEY and CDR2 SMNVEV (reference sequence). The trim removed 5 bases at V and 7 bases at J, leaving 12 bases unmatched. This CDR3 is built from 15 residues. V usage is TRBV27 and J usage is TRBJ1-2; TRBD1 agrees at 8 bases. The specimen was PBMCs. The clonotype originates from a donor between 10 and 35 years old with latent tuberculosis or without tuberculosis infection. Some clones in this sample may be carry-over from other donors' samples. CDR3 protein: CASSPGQGLISGYTF. As DNA, the CDR3 is TGTGCCAGCAGTCCCGGACAGGGACTAATCTCTGGCTACACCTTC.